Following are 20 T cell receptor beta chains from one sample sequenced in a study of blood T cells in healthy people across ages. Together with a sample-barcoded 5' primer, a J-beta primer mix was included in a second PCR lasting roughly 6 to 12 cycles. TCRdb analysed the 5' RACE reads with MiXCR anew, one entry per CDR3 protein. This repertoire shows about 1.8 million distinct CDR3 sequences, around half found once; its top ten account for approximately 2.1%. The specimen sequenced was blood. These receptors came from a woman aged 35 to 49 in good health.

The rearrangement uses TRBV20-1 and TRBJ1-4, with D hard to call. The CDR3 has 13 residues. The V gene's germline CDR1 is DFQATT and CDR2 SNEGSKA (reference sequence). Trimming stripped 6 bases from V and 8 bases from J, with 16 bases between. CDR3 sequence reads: CSASNPRLEKLFF. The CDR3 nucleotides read TGCAGTGCCAGTAACCCCCGCCTGGAAAAACTGTTTTTT.

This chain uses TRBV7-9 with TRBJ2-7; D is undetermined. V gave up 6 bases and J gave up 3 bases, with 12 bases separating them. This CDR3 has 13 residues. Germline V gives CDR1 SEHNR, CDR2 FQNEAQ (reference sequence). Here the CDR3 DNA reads TGTGCCAGCAGTACCTTGCGAGTCTACGAGCAGTACTTC. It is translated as CASSTLRVYEQYF.

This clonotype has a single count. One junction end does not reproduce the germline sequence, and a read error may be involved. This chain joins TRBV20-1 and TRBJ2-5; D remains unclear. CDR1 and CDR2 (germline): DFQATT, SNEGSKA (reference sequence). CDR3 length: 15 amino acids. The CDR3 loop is CSARDSGSPQEAQYF. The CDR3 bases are TGCAGTGCTAGGGATAGTGGGTCACCCCAAGAGGCCCAGTACTTC.

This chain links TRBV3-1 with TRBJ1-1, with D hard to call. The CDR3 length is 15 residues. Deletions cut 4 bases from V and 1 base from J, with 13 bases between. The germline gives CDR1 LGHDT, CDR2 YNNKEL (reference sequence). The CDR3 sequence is CASSPQTVENTEAFF. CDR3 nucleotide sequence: TGTGCCAGCAGCCCCCAAACAGTTGAGAACACTGAAGCTTTCTTT.

CDR3 in amino acids: CASSSSGTGIGETQYF. As DNA, the CDR3 is TGCGCCAGCAGCTCGTCCGGGACTGGAATTGGAGAGACCCAGTACTTC. The gene calls are TRBV5-1 and TRBJ2-5, with D perhaps matching TRBD2 (6 bases). The germline V gene has CDR1 SGHRS and CDR2 YFSETQ. V was clipped by 3 bases and J by 4 bases, with 19 bases between them. This CDR3 is 16 amino acids long.

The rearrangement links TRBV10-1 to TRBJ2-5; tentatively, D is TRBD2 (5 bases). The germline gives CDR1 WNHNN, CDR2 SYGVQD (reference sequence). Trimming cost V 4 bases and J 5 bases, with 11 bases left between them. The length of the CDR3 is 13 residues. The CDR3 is CASSVRPGETQYF. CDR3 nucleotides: TGCGCCAGCAGTGTCCGTCCGGGGGAGACCCAGTACTTC.

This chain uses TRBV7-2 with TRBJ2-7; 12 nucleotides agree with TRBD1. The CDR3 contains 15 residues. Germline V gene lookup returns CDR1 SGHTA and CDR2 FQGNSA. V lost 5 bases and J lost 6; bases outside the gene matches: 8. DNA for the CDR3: TGTGCCAGCAGCCCCCGGGACAGGGGGCCGGTCGAGCAGTACTTC. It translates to CASSPRDRGPVEQYF.

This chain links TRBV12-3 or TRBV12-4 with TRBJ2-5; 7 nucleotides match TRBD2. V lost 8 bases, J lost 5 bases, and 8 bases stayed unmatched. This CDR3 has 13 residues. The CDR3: CASGGGLGETQYF. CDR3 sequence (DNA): TGTGCCAGCGGCGGGGGTTTGGGGGAGACCCAGTACTTC.

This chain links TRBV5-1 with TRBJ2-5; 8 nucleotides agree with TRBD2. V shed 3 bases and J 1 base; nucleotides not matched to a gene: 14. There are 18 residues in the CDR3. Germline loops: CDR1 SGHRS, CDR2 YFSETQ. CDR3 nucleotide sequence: TGCGCCAGCAGCTCGACCCCTCCGGCGGGGGGCGCCCAAGAGACCCAGTACTTC. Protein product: CASSSTPPAGGAQETQYF.

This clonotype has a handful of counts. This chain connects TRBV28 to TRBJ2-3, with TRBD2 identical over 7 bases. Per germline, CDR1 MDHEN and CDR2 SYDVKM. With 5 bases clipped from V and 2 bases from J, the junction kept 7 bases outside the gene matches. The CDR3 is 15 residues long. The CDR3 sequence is CASSLLRGDTDTQYF. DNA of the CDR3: TGTGCCAGCAGTCTACTACGGGGGGACACAGATACGCAGTATTTT.

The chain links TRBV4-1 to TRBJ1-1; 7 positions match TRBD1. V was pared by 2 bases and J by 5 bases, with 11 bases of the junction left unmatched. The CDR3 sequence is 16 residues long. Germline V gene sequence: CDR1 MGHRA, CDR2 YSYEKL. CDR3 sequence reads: CASSQKWTGGGTEAFF. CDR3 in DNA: TGCGCCAGCAGCCAAAAGTGGACAGGCGGAGGGACTGAAGCTTTCTTT.

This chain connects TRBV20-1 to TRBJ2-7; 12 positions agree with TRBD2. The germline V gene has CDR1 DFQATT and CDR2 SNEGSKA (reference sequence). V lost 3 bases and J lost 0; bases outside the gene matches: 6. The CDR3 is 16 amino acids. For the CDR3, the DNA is TGCAGTGCTAGGGGACTAGCGGGCGATAGCTCCTACGAGCAGTACTTC. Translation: CSARGLAGDSSYEQYF.

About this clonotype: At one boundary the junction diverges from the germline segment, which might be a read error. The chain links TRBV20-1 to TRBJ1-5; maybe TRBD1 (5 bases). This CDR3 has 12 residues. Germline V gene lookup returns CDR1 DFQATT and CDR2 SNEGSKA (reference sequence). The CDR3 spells CGAGRMNQPQHF. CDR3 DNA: TGCGGTGCGGGACGCATGAATCAGCCCCAGCATTTT.

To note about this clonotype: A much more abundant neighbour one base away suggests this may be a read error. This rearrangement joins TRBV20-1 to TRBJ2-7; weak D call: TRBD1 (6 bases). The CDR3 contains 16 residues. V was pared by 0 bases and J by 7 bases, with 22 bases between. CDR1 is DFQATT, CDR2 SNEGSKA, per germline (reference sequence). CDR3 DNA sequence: TGCAGTGCTAGAGATCTCGGGACATCAACTTACAATGAGCAGTACTTC. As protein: CSARDLGTSTYNEQYF.

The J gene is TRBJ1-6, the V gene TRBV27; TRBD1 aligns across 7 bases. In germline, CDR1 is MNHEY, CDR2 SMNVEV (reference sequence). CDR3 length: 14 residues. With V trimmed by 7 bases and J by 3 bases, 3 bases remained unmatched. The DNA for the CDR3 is TGTGCCAGCACATACAGGGGCTATAATTCACCCCTCCACTTT. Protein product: CASTYRGYNSPLHF.

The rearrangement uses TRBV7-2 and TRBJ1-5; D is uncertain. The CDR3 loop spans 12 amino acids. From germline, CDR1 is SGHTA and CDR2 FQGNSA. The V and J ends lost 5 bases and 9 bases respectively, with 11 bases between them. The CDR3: CASSDPPGPQHF. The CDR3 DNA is TGTGCCAGCAGCGACCCTCCGGGGCCCCAGCATTTT. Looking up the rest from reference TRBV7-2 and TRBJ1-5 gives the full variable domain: GAGVSQSPSNKVTEKGKDVELRCDPISGHTALYWYRQSLGQGLEFLIYFQGNSAPDKSGLPSDRFSAERTGGSVSTLTIQRTQQEDSAVYLCASSDPPGPQHFGDGTRLSIL.

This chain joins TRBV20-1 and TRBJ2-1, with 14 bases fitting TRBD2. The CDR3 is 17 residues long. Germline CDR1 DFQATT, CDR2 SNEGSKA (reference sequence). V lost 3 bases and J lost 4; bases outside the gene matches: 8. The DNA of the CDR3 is TGCAGTGCTAGTGAGACGACTAGCGGGGGGGTTTACAATGAGCAGTTCTTC. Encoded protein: CSASETTSGGVYNEQFF.

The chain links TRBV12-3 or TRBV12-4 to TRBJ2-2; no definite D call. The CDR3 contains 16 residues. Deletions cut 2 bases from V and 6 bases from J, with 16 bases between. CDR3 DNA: TGTGCCAGCAGTTTACGTCGGGCTTACCAACCCGGGGAGCTGTTTTTT. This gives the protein CASSLRRAYQPGELFF.

The CDR3 region is CSASDFDSPYNEQFF. The CDR3 DNA sequence: TGCAGTGCTAGTGACTTTGATTCCCCCTACAATGAGCAGTTCTTC. J is TRBJ2-1 and V is TRBV20-1, with no clear D. CDR3 length: 15 amino acids. V was cut by 3 bases and J by 2 bases, with 14 bases left in between. Germline loops: CDR1 DFQATT, CDR2 SNEGSKA (reference sequence).

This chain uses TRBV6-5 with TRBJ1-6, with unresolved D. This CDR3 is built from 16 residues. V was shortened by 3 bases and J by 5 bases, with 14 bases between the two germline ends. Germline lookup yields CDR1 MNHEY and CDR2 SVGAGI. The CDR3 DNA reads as TGTGCCAGCAGTTATGGCGTGGACCTACATAATTCACCCCTCCACTTT. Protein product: CASSYGVDLHNSPLHF.